The 2 T cell receptor beta chains presented below share a single source sample, sequenced in a study of blood T cell repertoires in COVID-19. Sequenced by immunoSEQ multiplex PCR; TCRdb stores in-frame clones only, minus some. The table records roughly 200,000 clones, 75% to 90% of them present only once. Input material: peripheral blood. Every receptor here comes from a man aged 40-49 years with acute or convalescent COVID-19.

This clone was counted a single time. The gene calls are TRBV25-1 and TRBJ1-2; possible D gene TRBD1, 5 bases. The CDR3 runs to 13 residues. In germline, CDR1 is MGHDK, CDR2 SYGVNS. V lost 4 bases to trimming and J lost 8 bases, with 14 bases between them. CDR3: CASSGDFSQGYTF. DNA for the CDR3: TGTGCCAGCAGTGGGGACTTTTCTCAGGGCTACACCTTC.

CDR3: CASSLTAGANVLTF. In DNA, the CDR3 is TGTGCCAGCAGCTTAACAGCTGGGGCCAACGTCCTGACTTTC. The chain employs TRBV7-8 and TRBJ2-6, with D hard to call. This CDR3 is 14 amino acids long. V lost 2 bases, J lost 2 bases, and 4 bases lay in between. Germline V lookup: CDR1 SGHVS, CDR2 FQNEAQ.